Described below is a single T cell receptor (beta chain) sequence and its context. Its antigen is undetermined. Germline is not matched at one junction end, which may reflect a read error. Sequencing was performed with immunoSEQ multiplex PCR; in TCRdb, only in-frame clones are kept and a portion is missing. The sample has approximately 85,000 clones; about 91% are singletons. The sample comes from a study of graft-versus-host responses after intestinal transplantation. Study overall: The study gave all recipients anti-thymocyte globulin induction, then tacrolimus and steroids for approximately three years. Study-level points and caveats: Early after transplant, HvG declines were associated with peak levels of circulating GvH clones. GvH clones turned up in recipient marrow; some had shown up first in ileum or blood.

CDR1 and CDR2 from the germline V gene are MRHNA and SNTAGT. This CDR3 contains 17 residues. The V gene is TRBV6-4, the J gene TRBJ2-2; D tentatively reads TRBD1 or TRBD2 (5 bases each). This specimen was unstimulated CD8+ T cells sorted from spleen or lymph node cells, taken before transplant. The origin of this receptor is a human donor who was the organ donor for an intestinal transplant. The CDR3 sequence: CASSDSIRALNTGELFF. CDR3 bases: TGTGCCAGCAGTGACTCGATCAGGGCCCTGAACACCGGGGAGCTATTTTTT.